This entry lists 7 T cell receptor beta chains sequenced from one sample in a study of patients and donors after allogeneic stem cell transplantation. TCRdb reprocessed the RT-PCR reads with MiXCR, giving one entry per CDR3 protein. The profile covers around 150,000 distinct CDR3 sequences, with roughly 31% appearing a single time and roughly 3.2% taken by the ten largest. Input material: blood, either unsorted or a sorted T cell fraction (not recorded which). These receptors were collected from a human donor who was either an allogeneic HSCT recipient or a stem cell or donor lymphocyte infusion donor (not recorded which). It is not recorded whose cells these are; they may come from a transplant donor.

The rearrangement links TRBV10-3 to TRBJ2-1, with D perhaps being TRBD1 or TRBD2 (5 bases each). The CDR3 runs to 14 residues. V was clipped by 0 bases and J by 8 bases, with 11 bases between them. Germline-derived CDR1 and CDR2 are ENHRY and SYGVKD. The CDR3 DNA reads TGTGCCATCAGTGAGTCTGGGGGTAGCGATGAGCAGTTCTTC. Translation gives CAISESGGSDEQFF.

This clonotype was detected a few times. This rearrangement joins TRBV7-8 to TRBJ1-1; no clear D gene. The CDR3 totals 15 residues. The germline CDR1 and CDR2 sequences are SGHVS and FQNEAQ. The ends were cut back, 2 bases at V and 4 bases at J, with 14 bases in the middle. The chain's CDR3 is CASSLLGPSGTEAFF. In nucleotides, the CDR3 is TGTGCCAGCAGCTTATTAGGACCCTCGGGCACTGAAGCTTTCTTT.

This clonotype was counted many times. V usage is TRBV7-6 and J usage is TRBJ1-4; TRBD1 might be the D (5 bases). The CDR3 contains 14 residues. Germline CDR1 and CDR2: SGHVS and FNYEAQ. V shed 5 bases and J shed 3 bases, with 10 bases lying between them. The CDR3 is CASSTRDPNEKLFF. The CDR3 DNA follows: TGTGCCAGCAGCACCCGGGACCCTAATGAAAAACTGTTTTTT.

J is TRBJ2-2 and V is TRBV12-3 or TRBV12-4; 14 bases are a match to TRBD2. The ends lost 4 bases at V and 3 bases at J; junction bases unmatched: 4. The CDR3 loop spans 17 amino acids. The CDR3 reads CASSWGLAGAYTGELFF. As DNA, the CDR3 is TGTGCCAGCAGTTGGGGACTAGCGGGAGCCTACACCGGGGAGCTGTTTTTT.

This clonotype came up a few times. The CDR3 sequence is CASSYQLAGADEQFF. The CDR3 DNA reads as TGTGCCAGCAGTTATCAACTAGCGGGAGCCGATGAGCAGTTCTTC. The V and J genes are TRBV6-2 or TRBV6-3 and TRBJ2-1; 11 nucleotides line up with TRBD2. CDR1 MNHEY and CDR2 SVGEGT come from the germline V gene. J lost 8 bases, V lost 3 bases, and 6 bases had no gene match. The length of the CDR3 is 15 residues.

This clonotype was picked up a small number of times. This rearrangement joins TRBV12-3 or TRBV12-4 to TRBJ2-2, with D unclear. Trimming removed 6 bases from V and 0 bases from J, with 5 bases in between. The CDR3 spans 13 residues. Here the CDR3 reads CASRAPNTGELFF. The CDR3 coding sequence is TGTGCCAGCAGGGCCCCGAACACCGGGGAGCTGTTTTTT.

V is TRBV5-1 and J is TRBJ2-2; D is possibly TRBD1 (6 bases). This CDR3 is built from 15 residues. Trimming stripped 4 bases from V and 6 bases from J, with 16 bases between. CDR1 is SGHRS and CDR2 is YFSETQ in the germline V gene. The CDR3 here is CASSHHLQGAGELFF. The CDR3 DNA reads TGCGCCAGCAGCCACCACCTACAGGGCGCCGGGGAGCTGTTTTTT.